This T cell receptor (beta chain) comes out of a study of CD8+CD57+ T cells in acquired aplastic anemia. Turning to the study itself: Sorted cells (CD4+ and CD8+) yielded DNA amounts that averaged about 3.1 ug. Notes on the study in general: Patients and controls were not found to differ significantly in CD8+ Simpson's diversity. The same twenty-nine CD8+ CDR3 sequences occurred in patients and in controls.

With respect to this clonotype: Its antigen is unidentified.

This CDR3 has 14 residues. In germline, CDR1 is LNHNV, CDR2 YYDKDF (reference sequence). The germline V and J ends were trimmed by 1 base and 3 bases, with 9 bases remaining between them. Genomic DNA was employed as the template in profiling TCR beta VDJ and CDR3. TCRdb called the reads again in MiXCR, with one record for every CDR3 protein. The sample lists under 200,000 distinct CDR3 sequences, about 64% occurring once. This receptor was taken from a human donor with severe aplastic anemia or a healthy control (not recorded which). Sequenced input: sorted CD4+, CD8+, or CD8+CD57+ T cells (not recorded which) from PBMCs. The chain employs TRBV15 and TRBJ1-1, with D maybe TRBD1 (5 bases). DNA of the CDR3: TGTGCCACCAGCAGAGGATCGGGGGACACTGAAGCTTTCTTT. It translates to CATSRGSGDTEAFF.